This record looks at one TCR beta chain sequence and its context. This clone came up a few times. The antigen it recognizes is unknown. One base away there is no much larger clone; base qualities are not given. This sample was included in a study of T cells in localized non-small cell lung cancer (dated by TCRdb to about 2020). Broadly, across the study: T cell repertoires of 236 early-stage NSCLC patients were analyzed, with tumors being compared against uninvolved tumor-adjacent lungs. Of the NSCLC patients, about 130 were male and roughly 100 were female, and the mean age was about 69 years. The cohort comprised some 220 treatment-naïve NSCLC patients with resected, localized lung tumors.

Study-wide conclusions, independent of this receptor: Higher T cell density in blood was associated with longer overall survival, whereas higher clonality in adjacent lung was associated with shorter survival. Because multi-region sequencing of the tumors was not done, intratumor heterogeneity could not be ruled out. The highest T cell clonality was observed in uninvolved tumor-adjacent lung, where clonality exceeded that of tumor, suggesting that antigenic responses were more focused in uninvolved tumor-adjacent lung. Of the top 100 tumor clones, a median of roughly 53 were detected in paired uninvolved adjacent lung; 28 were also among that lung's top 100. Because of the exploratory design, TCR variables were selected using unadjusted p-values without false-discovery rate correction.

At diagnosis, peripheral blood, uninvolved tumor-adjacent lung and tumor were collected and were preserved as a mix of fresh-frozen and FFPE material. The immunoSEQ Assay was used to sequence TCR beta CDR3 regions from DNA. The original pipeline was this. T cell density was computed as TCR beta template counts normalized to usable DNA estimated by amplifying housekeeping genes. Using the preseqR package, richness was estimated by extrapolating to 120,000 templates for tissue samples and 400,000 templates for PBMC samples. Clonality was taken to be one minus Pielou's evenness. Differential abundance testing on productive amino-acid clonotypes, with a minimum total count of 5 and an alpha of 0.1, was used to identify tissue-enriched TCRs. The Jaccard Index and the Morisita Overlap Index were used to quantify repertoire overlap between compartments. GLIPH grouped TCR beta CDR3s together with public tetramer-defined viral CDR3s, and a viral motif had to include at least three viral sequences and also show V-gene enrichment. What TCRdb holds here is the immuneACCESS table cut down to in-frame rearrangements. Part of the clones is not present; checked against another copy, under half of the missing clones reflect an unresolved V gene, and the others are unexplained. The V and J calls and clone size are taken from that table; D and trimming were inferred from the DNA. The sample profile shows fewer than 3,000 clones; 25% of them were found once. 4.5% to 6% of the sample lies in the top ten.

This TCR came from a woman between 35 and 70 years old with stage I lung adenocarcinoma. The source was lung tumor tissue, collected before any cancer treatment.

In nucleotides, the sequence is TGTGCCAGCGGTCGGTCTGATCTTACAACTGAGCAGTTCTTC. Its translation reads: CASGRSDLTTEQFF. The rearrangement combines TRBV10-3 with TRBJ2-1, with no reliable assignment of the D segment. V is shortened by 10 bases, J by 9 bases, and the region joining them spans 22 bases. The germline V gene encodes CDR1 ENHRY and CDR2 SYGVKD. From the cysteine through the phenylalanine, the CDR3 covers 14 amino acids. The DNA shown is the 42-base CDR3, in frame from base 1.